This record concerns one T cell receptor (beta chain) sequence. What it binds is not known. 13 Jbeta primers and 60 Vbeta primers were used for the PCR. Only in-frame clones appear in the TCRdb table, and some are missing; sequencing was by immunoSEQ multiplex PCR. The table lists about 150,000 clones, around 79% of them singletons. The sample comes from a study of cytomegalovirus exposure and HLA in healthy donors. Points from the study as a whole: More clonal expansion characterized HLA-associated TCR beta chains than equally common others in a later analysis.

The CDR3 consists of 16 residues. Germline CDR1 and CDR2: SGHNT and YYREEE (reference sequence). Trimming took off 0 bases at V and 2 bases at J, with 12 bases between the two ends. The clonotype was recovered from a man aged 18-30 years in good health and CMV-seronegative. V gene TRBV5-4 combines with J gene TRBJ2-1, with a tentative D call TRBD1 (6 bases). Source material: PBMCs. The CDR3 here is CASSLVRGSTYNEQFF. The CDR3 DNA reads TGTGCCAGCAGCTTGGTCAGGGGTAGTACCTACAATGAGCAGTTCTTC.